The 5 T cell receptor beta chains reported below all come from one sample, sequenced in a study of T cell responses to AZD1222 COVID-19 vaccine. The data were produced by immunoSEQ multiplex PCR, yet TCRdb's version contains in-frame clones alone and is incomplete. This repertoire shows 200,000 or so clones, 90% to 95% found once; its top ten account for about 9.2%. Source: peripheral blood, taken on day 0 of AZD1222 vaccination. The source is an adult in good health.

The J gene is TRBJ2-3, the V gene TRBV7-9, with D unresolved. Trimming stripped 5 bases from V and 2 bases from J, with 14 bases between. The CDR3 sequence is 15 residues long. Germline CDR1 and CDR2: SEHNR and FQNEAQ (reference sequence). In DNA form, the CDR3 reads TGTGCCAGCAGCCGCGCGACCGGGCACACAGATACGCAGTATTTT. Translated: CASSRATGHTDTQYF.

Here the CDR3 reads CASSTSTSAFGADTQYF. The CDR3 region has the DNA TGTGCCAGTAGTACCAGCACTAGCGCGTTCGGGGCAGATACGCAGTATTTT. V usage is TRBV19 and J usage is TRBJ2-3; 7 bases line up with TRBD2. CDR3 size: 17 residues. In germline, CDR1 is LNHDA, CDR2 SQIVND (reference sequence). Losses at the gene ends were 4 bases for V and 4 bases for J; bases not matched to a gene: 14.

V usage is TRBV6-2 or TRBV6-3 and J usage is TRBJ2-7, with 9 positions matching TRBD1. Trimming at V came to 0 bases and at J to 2 bases, leaving 5 bases not matched to a gene. Germline V lookup: CDR1 MNHEY, CDR2 SVGEGT. The CDR3 contains 16 residues. The CDR3 spells CASSYSPGTGPYEQYF. For the CDR3, the DNA is TGTGCCAGCAGTTACTCCCCCGGGACAGGGCCCTACGAGCAGTACTTC.

The CDR3 region has the DNA TGCGCCAGCAGCTTAAGGCAATCTGGGGCCAACGTCCTGACTTTC. Amino acids: CASSLRQSGANVLTF. The chain joins TRBV5-1 to TRBJ2-6; D is uncertain. This CDR3 has 15 residues. V was clipped by 2 bases and J by 1 base, with 7 bases between them. Per germline, CDR1 SGHRS and CDR2 YFSETQ. The variable domain in full, completed from reference TRBV5-1 and TRBJ2-6, reads KAGVTQTPRYLIKTRGQQVTLSCSPISGHRSVSWYQQTPGQGLQFLFEYFSETQRNKGNFPGRFSGRQFSNSRSEMNVSTLELGDSALYLCASSLRQSGANVLTFGAGSRLTVL.

The gene calls are TRBV24-1 and TRBJ1-5; D call uncertain. The CDR3 runs to 18 residues. Trimming pared 7 bases from V and 3 bases from J, leaving 24 bases between. Germline-derived CDR1 and CDR2 are KGHDR and SFDVKD. The CDR3 region is CATSLPRVYGGINQPQHF. CDR3 DNA: TGTGCCACCAGCTTACCTCGGGTGTACGGCGGTATCAATCAGCCCCAGCATTTT.